The present entry profiles one T cell receptor (beta chain) with its context. What it recognizes is unknown. The data stem from a study of shared clonotypes between healthy human individuals. Study as a whole: Per-donor plates numbered three CD4 naive, three CD4 memory, two CD8 naive and one CD8 memory.

The CDR3 consists of 16 residues. V was pared by 4 bases and J by 0 bases, with 14 bases between. CDR1 is LNHDA, CDR2 SQIVND, per germline (reference sequence). The authors split each subset's genomic DNA evenly across several immunoSEQ plates. The data were produced by immunoSEQ multiplex PCR, yet TCRdb's version contains in-frame clones alone and is incomplete. Among 740,000 or so clones, about three quarters were seen once, and the ten largest hold around 2%. Regarding the study as a whole: Clonotypes that were shared across four donors made up around 5% of naive CD4 clonotypes. Represented diversity (both genetic and exposure-history) was limited by the small number of donors.

This TCR came from a woman aged 30 to 39 in good health. The V call is TRBV19, the J call TRBJ2-3; D might be TRBD2 (6 bases). The sample was memory CD4+ T cells sorted from blood. The subset: CD45RA-negative fraction. The CDR3 nucleotides are TGTGCCAGTAGTAGGGAAAGCGGGTTAAGCACAGATACGCAGTATTTT. This gives the protein CASSRESGLSTDTQYF.